This TCR beta chain was captured by sequencing in a study of cytomegalovirus exposure and HLA in healthy donors. V shed 6 bases and J 4 bases; nucleotides not matched to a gene: 4. The CDR3 consists of 13 residues. Germline V lookup: CDR1 GTSNPN, CDR2 SVGIG (reference sequence). PCR primers comprised 60 Vbeta and 13 Jbeta primers. Clones were read by immunoSEQ multiplex PCR, and TCRdb kept only the in-frame ones, dropping some. The sample records under 200,000 clones, roughly 76% being singletons. The chain has TRBV30 and TRBJ1-5; 9 nucleotides match TRBD1. The clonotype comes from a male donor in good health and CMV-seronegative. The specimen was PBMCs. CDR3 region: CACRTGVNQPQHF. The CDR3 coding sequence is TGTGCCTGTAGGACAGGGGTAAATCAGCCCCAGCATTTT.